The clone carrying this TCR beta chain was counted a few times. The antigen remains unidentified. The CDR3 extends over 13 amino acids. Losses at the gene ends were 4 bases for V and 7 bases for J; bases not matched to a gene: 6. Germline CDR1 reads SGHRS; CDR2 reads YFSETQ. This specimen comes from a study of identical twins. Study outcomes and limitations: Potential partial confounding of zero-insertion analyses by invariant MAIT and iNKT cells was noted.

Template switching introduced a universal primer site, and the cDNA bore unique molecular identifiers. Each CDR3 protein gets one entry after TCRdb re-called the 5' RACE reads with MiXCR. Of around 680,000 distinct CDR3 sequences in the sample, around 8.6% were seen once. Another study also made use of these data, one on yellow fever vaccine responses in identical twins.

The sample taken for sequencing was PBMCs. The TCR originated in a young woman in good health. The chain employs TRBV5-1 and TRBJ2-3, with 7 nucleotides matching TRBD1. Here the CDR3 DNA reads TGCGCCAGCAGCCTACAGGGGTACAATACGCAGTATTTT. This codes for CASSLQGYNTQYF. The variable domain in full, with the rest retrieved from reference TRBV5-1 and TRBJ2-3, is KAGVTQTPRYLIKTRGQQVTLSCSPISGHRSVSWYQQTPGQGLQFLFEYFSETQRNKGNFPGRFSGRQFSNSRSEMNVSTLELGDSALYLCASSLQGYNTQYFGPGTRLTVL.